The subject of this entry is one TCR beta chain. Data came from immunoSEQ multiplex PCR; TCRdb stores just in-frame clones and leaves some out. The table shows fewer than 250,000 clones, with around 86% occurring only once. The sample belongs to a study of blood T cell repertoires in COVID-19. What was sequenced was peripheral blood. This receptor was obtained from a man aged 55-75 years with acute or convalescent COVID-19.

The CDR3 DNA reads as TGTGCCAGTAGTATGGGGGACAGGGACCCCTATGGCTACACCTTC. Its translation is CASSMGDRDPYGYTF. The chain uses TRBV19 and TRBJ1-2; TRBD1 agrees at 9 bases. Looked up from germline, CDR1 is LNHDA and CDR2 is SQIVND (reference sequence). The CDR3 is 15 residues long. J gave up 4 bases and V 3 bases, and 6 bases lay outside the gene matches. Based on the CDR3 plus reference TRBV19 and TRBJ1-2, the full variable domain is DGGITQSPKYLFRKEGQNVTLSCEQNLNHDAMYWYRQDPGQGLRLIYYSQIVNDFQKGDIAEGYSVSREKKESFPLTVTSAQKNPTAFYLCASSMGDRDPYGYTFGSGTRLTVV.